The entry below gives a single T cell receptor beta chain sequence along with its context. The CDR3 is 14 amino acids. V was shortened by 1 base and J by 3 bases, with 10 bases between the two germline ends. Germline loops: CDR1 SGHNT, CDR2 YENEEA. The entry originates in a study of T cell changes during pregnancy in multiple sclerosis. Profiling relied on immunoSEQ multiplex PCR, and the TCRdb table lists in-frame clones only, not all of them. The sample records approximately 44,000 clones, 70% to 90% being singletons. The source material was CD4+ T cells from peripheral blood mononuclear cells, sampled in the first trimester of pregnancy. The chain combines TRBV11-3 with TRBJ2-7; D may be TRBD1 (5 bases). The origin of this receptor is a female donor with multiple sclerosis, enrolled in a pregnancy study. The CDR3: CASSLVRGVYEQYF. The CDR3 DNA reads TGTGCCAGCAGCTTAGTAAGGGGCGTCTACGAGCAGTACTTC.